This TCR beta chain stems from a study of blood T cell repertoires in COVID-19. As for the study in general: The samples span acute and convalescent COVID-19 from the United States, Italy and Spain.

The CDR3 runs 15 residues. V gave up 1 base and J gave up 8 bases; unmatched junction bases: 7. The V gene's germline CDR1 is LGHNA and CDR2 YSLEER. Donors in Cohort 3 who had recovered were those with two negative PCRs, healthcare professional clearance, or resolution of their symptoms. The table came from immunoSEQ multiplex PCR; TCRdb's copy has only in-frame clones and leaves some out. The data show 320,000 or so clones, with roughly nine tenths seen just once and more than 0.8% held by the top ten. The chain uses TRBV4-3 and TRBJ1-1, with 10 bases aligning to TRBD1. Input material: PBMCs or T cells enriched from blood (not recorded which). The TCR was taken from a woman aged 25 to 45 who had recovered from COVID-19. The CDR3 DNA reads as TGCGCCAGCAGCCAAGCCACTTCGACAGGGGGCGAAGCTTTCTTT. Amino acid sequence: CASSQATSTGGEAFF.